Listed here are 27 T cell receptor beta chains from one sample, sequenced in a study of control samples from healthy donors and cancer patients. Assay: immunoSEQ multiplex PCR; the TCRdb copy retains only in-frame clones and omits some. The sample includes about 140,000 clones, around 90% seen only once; the top ten take approximately 7%. The specimen sequenced was blood. Source of these receptors: a young man in good health.

J is TRBJ1-6 and V is TRBV5-5, with D possibly TRBD1 on 5 matching bases. Trimming removed 4 bases from V and 5 bases from J, with 13 bases in between. Germline V lookup: CDR1 SGHKS, CDR2 YYEKEE (reference sequence). This CDR3 has 15 residues. In DNA form, the CDR3 reads TGTGCCAGCAGCCAACGGGACTTCGATAATTCACCCCTCCACTTT. This sequence encodes CASSQRDFDNSPLHF.

The chain couples TRBV19 to TRBJ1-2, with D perhaps TRBD1 (6 bases). Germline lookup yields CDR1 LNHDA and CDR2 SQIVND (reference sequence). The CDR3 runs 14 residues. V dropped 5 bases and J dropped 8 bases, with 18 bases sitting between them. DNA of the CDR3: TGTGCCAGTAGTTCCAACAGGGAGGCTGGGGGCTACACCTTC. Translated: CASSSNREAGGYTF.

This rearrangement joins TRBV25-1 to TRBJ2-5; D is undetermined. This CDR3 spans 12 amino acids. V was pared by 1 base and J by 3 bases, with 3 bases between. CDR1 is MGHDK and CDR2 is SYGVNS in the germline V gene. The CDR3 spells CASSEWEETQYF. The CDR3 DNA follows: TGTGCCAGCAGTGAATGGGAAGAGACCCAGTACTTC.

This chain's CDR3 is CASSPSGVGQPQHF. CDR3 nucleotide sequence: TGTGCCAGCAGCCCGTCAGGAGTAGGGCAGCCCCAGCATTTT. The chain employs TRBV3-1 (or the pseudogene TRBV3-2) and TRBJ1-5, with D unclear. V lost 4 bases and J lost 7, with 14 bases in between. Germline V gene sequence: CDR1 LGHDT, CDR2 YNNKEL (reference sequence). The CDR3 has 14 amino acids.

The V call is TRBV4-3, the J call TRBJ2-1; D may correspond to TRBD1 or TRBD2 (6 bases each). CDR1 LGHNA and CDR2 YSLEER come from the germline V gene. Between the trimmed V and J ends, which lost 0 bases and 4 bases, there was a span of 13 bases. There are 16 residues in the CDR3. CDR3 in amino acids: CASSQDKTGAYNEQFF. CDR3 coding DNA: TGCGCCAGCAGCCAAGATAAGACGGGGGCGTACAATGAGCAGTTCTTC.

The chain uses TRBV29-1 and TRBJ2-6, with TRBD1 matching over 12 bases. Trimming at V came to 5 bases and at J to 1 base, leaving 9 bases not matched to a gene. The CDR3 is 18 residues long. CDR1 SQVTM and CDR2 ANQGSEA come from the germline V gene. DNA of the CDR3: TGCAGCGTTTTCGGGGGGACAGGGGGCTTTTCTGGGGCCAACGTCCTGACTTTC. This gives the protein CSVFGGTGGFSGANVLTF.

The chain uses TRBV5-6 and TRBJ2-7; tentatively, D is TRBD1 or TRBD2 (6 bases each). CDR3 length equals 14 residues. V lost 4 bases to trimming and J lost 0 bases, with 11 bases between them. Per germline, CDR1 SGHDT and CDR2 YYEEEE. CDR3 sequence: CASSPGGSSYEQYF. DNA of the CDR3: TGTGCCAGCAGCCCCGGGGGCAGCTCCTACGAGCAGTACTTC.

V usage is TRBV2 and J usage is TRBJ2-7; D is uncertain. CDR1 and CDR2 from the germline V gene are SNHLY and FYNNEI. The CDR3 is 12 amino acids. V gave up 5 bases and J gave up 3 bases, with 8 bases separating them. CDR3 sequence: CASSPVGYEQYF. The CDR3 region has the DNA TGTGCCAGCAGTCCAGTGGGCTACGAGCAGTACTTC.

CDR3 protein: CASSLAQGRETQYF. As DNA, the CDR3 is TGTGCCAGCTCGCTGGCACAGGGGCGGGAGACCCAGTACTTC. The rearrangement uses TRBV18 and TRBJ2-5, with 7 bases that match TRBD1. With 6 bases clipped from V and 5 bases from J, the junction kept 9 bases outside the gene matches. Germline lookup yields CDR1 KGHSH and CDR2 LQKENI. This CDR3 contains 14 residues.

The rearrangement uses TRBV9 and TRBJ2-2; TRBD2 agrees at 13 bases. The CDR3 length is 16 residues. V gave up 4 bases and J gave up 5 bases; unmatched junction bases: 5. Germline-derived CDR1 and CDR2 are SGDLS and YYNGEE. CDR3 sequence reads: CASSILAGGPTGELFF. The CDR3 coding sequence is TGTGCCAGCAGCATACTAGCGGGGGGGCCGACCGGGGAGCTGTTTTTT.

The chain links TRBV27 to TRBJ1-5; tentative D call: TRBD1 (5 bases). The V gene's germline CDR1 is MNHEY and CDR2 SMNVEV (reference sequence). This CDR3 spans 12 amino acids. Deletions cut 6 bases from V and 4 bases from J, with 7 bases between. CDR3 protein: CASRTANQPQHF. The CDR3 nucleotides are TGTGCCAGCAGGACAGCAAATCAGCCCCAGCATTTT.

The chain carries TRBV5-6 and TRBJ1-1; D gene unclear. Germline values: CDR1 SGHDT, CDR2 YYEEEE. This CDR3 has 17 residues. The germline V and J ends were trimmed by 4 bases and 1 base, with 20 bases remaining between them. CDR3 residues: CASSPGPPALSNTEAFF. The CDR3 DNA reads as TGTGCCAGCAGCCCCGGGCCTCCCGCCCTGTCGAACACTGAAGCTTTCTTT.

The chain couples TRBV7-2 to TRBJ2-5; no clear D gene. Deletions cut 4 bases from V and 2 bases from J, with 14 bases between. This CDR3 is built from 15 residues. The germline V gene has CDR1 SGHTA and CDR2 FQGNSA. In DNA, the CDR3 is TGTGCCAGCAGCTCCACTTGGGCGAAACAAGAGACCCAGTACTTC. Protein: CASSSTWAKQETQYF. Full variable domain (remainder filled in from reference TRBV7-2 and TRBJ2-5): GAGVSQSPSNKVTEKGKDVELRCDPISGHTALYWYRQSLGQGLEFLIYFQGNSAPDKSGLPSDRFSAERTGGSVSTLTIQRTQQEDSAVYLCASSSTWAKQETQYFGPGTRLLVL.

This chain uses TRBV2 with TRBJ2-3; tentative D call: TRBD2 (6 bases). CDR1 SNHLY and CDR2 FYNNEI come from the germline V gene. There are 14 residues in the CDR3. Trimming took 10 bases from V and 6 from J, leaving 20 bases between them. The CDR3 DNA reads TGTGCCACCCTCCCCGGGGGAGAACCCGATACGCAGTATTTT. Protein product: CATLPGGEPDTQYF.

CDR3 loop: CASSGQGSDTQYF. In DNA form, the CDR3 reads TGCGCCAGCAGTGGACAGGGATCAGATACGCAGTATTTT. This chain joins TRBV10-2 and TRBJ2-3, with 7 nucleotides matching TRBD1. Trimming at V came to 4 bases and at J to 4 bases, leaving 2 bases not matched to a gene. This CDR3 has 13 amino acids. CDR1 is WSHSY and CDR2 is SAAADI in the germline V gene.

The chain joins TRBV19 to TRBJ1-6, with 8 bases matching TRBD1. The CDR3 runs to 14 residues. In germline, CDR1 is LNHDA, CDR2 SQIVND (reference sequence). The V segment lost 3 bases and the J segment 8 bases; nucleotides outside the gene matches: 3. CDR3 bases: TGTGCCAGTAGTATGGCAGGGGGCTATTCACCCCTCCACTTT. This encodes CASSMAGGYSPLHF. The variable domain in full, with the rest retrieved from reference TRBV19 and TRBJ1-6, is DGGITQSPKYLFRKEGQNVTLSCEQNLNHDAMYWYRQDPGQGLRLIYYSQIVNDFQKGDIAEGYSVSREKKESFPLTVTSAQKNPTAFYLCASSMAGGYSPLHFGNGTRLTVT.

The chain carries TRBV6-5 and TRBJ1-1; D not resolved. This CDR3 is built from 15 residues. The germline V gene encodes CDR1 MNHEY and CDR2 SVGAGI. The ends were cut back, 5 bases at V and 5 bases at J, with 18 bases in the middle. Written as DNA, the CDR3 is TGTGCCAGCAGTCAGCCGGGGTCGGGTCGTACTGAAGCTTTCTTT. It translates to CASSQPGSGRTEAFF.

This clone is a singleton in its sample. The chain recombines TRBV29-1 with TRBJ2-1; TRBD2 agrees at 10 bases. The CDR3 extends over 17 amino acids. Looked up from germline, CDR1 is SQVTM and CDR2 is ANQGSEA. The V gene end was trimmed by 7 bases and the J gene end by 5 bases; junction bases not matched to a gene: 17. This CDR3 reads CSGRKPPGTSVHNEQFF. The CDR3 nucleotides are TGCAGCGGGAGAAAACCACCCGGGACTAGCGTCCACAATGAGCAGTTCTTC.

The gene calls are TRBV9 and TRBJ1-1, with D perhaps matching TRBD1 (6 bases). The CDR3 is made up of 15 amino acids. V shed 0 bases and J shed 0 bases, with 9 bases lying between them. The germline V gene has CDR1 SGDLS and CDR2 YYNGEE. CDR3 in amino acids: CASSVEDSLNTEAFF. DNA for the CDR3: TGTGCCAGCAGCGTAGAGGACAGCCTGAACACTGAAGCTTTCTTT.

This clone has just a few counts. V and J are TRBV3-1 (or the pseudogene TRBV3-2) and TRBJ1-2; 9 bases are shared with TRBD1. The germline CDR1 and CDR2 sequences are LGHDT and YNNKEL (reference sequence). The ends lost 4 bases at V and 5 bases at J; junction bases unmatched: 17. The CDR3 runs to 18 residues. The CDR3 reads CASSPSTGTGRLGYGYTF. The CDR3 DNA follows: TGTGCCAGCAGCCCCTCCACCGGGACAGGGAGGCTAGGTTATGGCTACACCTTC.

The chain links TRBV6-5 to TRBJ1-6; 7 bases align to TRBD1. The CDR3 consists of 15 residues. Germline V lookup: CDR1 MNHEY, CDR2 SVGAGI. The V and J ends lost 2 bases and 4 bases, in that order; junction bases with no gene match: 2. The DNA for the CDR3 is TGTGCCAGCAGTTACCAGACAGGGTATAATTCACCCCTCCACTTT. Its translation is CASSYQTGYNSPLHF.

In nucleotides, the CDR3 is TGTGCCAGCAAAAGGGCTAGCAATTACGAGCAGTACTTC. Residues: CASKRASNYEQYF. The chain has TRBV6-5 and TRBJ2-7; TRBD2 is a possible D gene (5 bases). The CDR3 length is 13 residues. Trimming stripped 7 bases from V and 4 bases from J, with 14 bases between. Germline values: CDR1 MNHEY, CDR2 SVGAGI.

V and J are TRBV12-3 or TRBV12-4 and TRBJ1-3; no clear D. Deletions cut 6 bases from V and 0 bases from J, with 6 bases between. This CDR3 is built from 13 residues. The CDR3 here is CASRRPSGNTIYF. CDR3 sequence (DNA): TGTGCCAGCAGAAGACCCTCTGGAAACACCATATATTTT.

V gene TRBV3-1 (or the pseudogene TRBV3-2) combines with J gene TRBJ1-3; a possible D gene is TRBD1 (5 bases). Germline V gene lookup returns CDR1 LGHDT and CDR2 YNNKEL (reference sequence). V lost 1 base, J lost 3 bases, and 10 bases lay in between. There are 15 residues in the CDR3. The CDR3 is CASSQVRGSGNTIYF. The DNA of the CDR3 is TGTGCCAGCAGCCAAGTGAGGGGAAGTGGAAACACCATATATTTT.

The chain carries TRBV25-1 and TRBJ2-5; unclear D gene. CDR3 length: 10 amino acids. Germline CDR1 and CDR2: MGHDK and SYGVNS. Trimming left V 6 bases short and J 2 bases short, with 1 base between. The CDR3 protein is CASRQETQYF. The CDR3 nucleotides are TGTGCCAGCAGGCAAGAGACCCAGTACTTC. Based on the CDR3 plus reference TRBV25-1 and TRBJ2-5, the full variable domain is EADIYQTPRYLVIGTGKKITLECSQTMGHDKMYWYQQDPGMELHLIHYSYGVNSTEKGDLSSESTVSRIRTEHFPLTLESARPSHTSQYLCASRQETQYFGPGTRLLVL.

This chain links TRBV5-5 with TRBJ2-2; 10 bases fit TRBD1. From germline, CDR1 is SGHKS and CDR2 YYEKEE (reference sequence). CDR3 length: 14 residues. V shed 4 bases and J 9 bases; nucleotides not matched to a gene: 6. The CDR3 DNA follows: TGTGCCAGCAGCGCCGGGACAGGGGACCGGGAGCTGTTTTTT. Translation gives CASSAGTGDRELFF.

The V and J genes are TRBV12-3 or TRBV12-4 and TRBJ1-4; no firm D call. Trimming pared 3 bases from V and 8 bases from J, leaving 10 bases between. This CDR3 is 13 amino acids long. The CDR3 is CASSFGFGEKLFF. The CDR3 DNA reads as TGTGCCAGCAGTTTTGGGTTCGGAGAAAAACTGTTTTTT.